This entry lists 21 T cell receptor beta chains sequenced from one sample in a study of T cell responses to AZD1222 COVID-19 vaccine. Method: immunoSEQ multiplex PCR; TCRdb's copy keeps in-frame clones and lacks some. The sample lists about 120,000 clones, roughly 91% seen once, with about 5% in the top ten. Sequencing used peripheral blood, obtained 28 days after the second AZD1222 dose. These TCRs come from an adult who received the AZD1222 COVID-19 vaccine.

This rearrangement joins TRBV4-1 to TRBJ2-2, with 8 positions matching TRBD1. V was clipped by 0 bases and J by 15 bases; unmatched bases: 6. In germline, CDR1 is MGHRA, CDR2 YSYEKL. The CDR3 is made up of 13 amino acids. The CDR3 DNA reads as TGCGCCAGCAGCCAAGATCCTCTGACAGGGGTGTTTTTT. It specifies CASSQDPLTGVFF.

The chain joins TRBV29-1 to TRBJ2-7; D gene ambiguous. The germline V gene has CDR1 SQVTM and CDR2 ANQGSEA. V shed 6 bases and J shed 3 bases, with 12 bases lying between them. The CDR3 totals 12 residues. The CDR3, as DNA: TGCAGCGTCGATACCGGAGTCTACGAGCAGTACTTC. Protein: CSVDTGVYEQYF.

The V and J genes are TRBV6-2 or TRBV6-3 and TRBJ2-7; perhaps D is TRBD1 or TRBD2 (5 bases each). The germline CDR1 and CDR2 sequences are MNHEY and SVGEGT. The CDR3 contains 15 residues. Trimming shortened V by 2 bases and J by 0 bases, and 11 bases separated the two germline ends. CDR3 region: CASSYPGPPSYEQYF. The CDR3 region has the DNA TGTGCCAGCAGTTACCCGGGACCTCCCTCCTACGAGCAGTACTTC.

The rearrangement joins TRBV6-5 to TRBJ2-3, with a tentative D call TRBD1 (5 bases). Trimming pared 8 bases from V and 6 bases from J, leaving 12 bases between. CDR3 length equals 12 residues. The germline V gene has CDR1 MNHEY and CDR2 SVGAGI. This CDR3 reads CASFKGWDTQYF. The CDR3 coding sequence is TGTGCCAGCTTCAAGGGGTGGGATACGCAGTATTTT.

The V call is TRBV18, the J call TRBJ2-7, with a tentative D call TRBD2 (6 bases). V dropped 3 bases and J dropped 7 bases, with 10 bases sitting between them. Looked up from germline, CDR1 is KGHSH and CDR2 is LQKENI. The CDR3 runs to 12 residues. CDR3 in amino acids: CASSPRRGEQYF. The CDR3 nucleotides read TGTGCCAGCTCACCGCGACGGGGGGAGCAGTACTTC. Filled out from reference TRBV18 and TRBJ2-7, the complete variable domain reads NAGVMQNPRHLVRRRGQEARLRCSPMKGHSHVYWYRQLPEEGLKFMVYLQKENIIDESGMPKERFSAEFPKEGPSILRIQQVVRGDSAAYFCASSPRRGEQYFGPGTRLTVT.

The genes are TRBV10-2 and TRBJ1-3, with D hard to call. The CDR3 has 15 amino acids. CDR1 is WSHSY, CDR2 SAAADI, per germline. The V end was cut by 6 bases, the J end by 4 bases, with 16 bases between. CDR3 protein: CASRVEGGRGNTIYF. The CDR3 coding sequence is TGCGCCAGCAGGGTGGAAGGAGGGAGAGGAAACACCATATATTTT.

The CDR3 coding sequence is TGTGCCAGCAGTGATACGGGAGGCTACGAGCAGTACTTC. Translated, it gives CASSDTGGYEQYF. The J gene is TRBJ2-7, the V gene TRBV2, with TRBD2 matching 7 bases. The V gene's germline CDR1 is SNHLY and CDR2 FYNNEI. This CDR3 contains 13 residues. The V segment lost 3 bases and the J segment 3 bases; nucleotides outside the gene matches: 2.

The chain links TRBV20-1 to TRBJ1-5; TRBD1 aligns across 9 bases. Germline CDR1 and CDR2: DFQATT and SNEGSKA (reference sequence). The trim removed 3 bases at V and 7 bases at J, leaving 7 bases unmatched. CDR3 length: 14 residues. CDR3 amino acids: CSASPTGGWQPQHF. The CDR3 DNA sequence: TGCAGTGCTAGTCCTACAGGGGGCTGGCAGCCCCAGCATTTT.

J is TRBJ1-2 and V is TRBV20-1; D unclear. This CDR3 contains 12 residues. Trimming removed 3 bases from V and 3 bases from J, with 8 bases in between. The germline V gene has CDR1 DFQATT and CDR2 SNEGSKA (reference sequence). DNA of the CDR3: TGCAGTGCTAGTCAGCAGGACTATGGCTACACCTTC. This encodes CSASQQDYGYTF.

The rearrangement uses TRBV6-5 and TRBJ1-1; TRBD1 matches 7 bases. This CDR3 is built from 13 residues. The V gene's germline CDR1 is MNHEY and CDR2 SVGAGI. The J segment lost 8 bases and the V segment lost 7 bases, leaving 10 bases of the junction unmatched. The CDR3 DNA sequence: TGTGCCAGCATCGGGACAGCCGCTAAGGAAGCTTTCTTT. It translates to CASIGTAAKEAFF.

The chain is built from TRBV14 and TRBJ2-2; no clear D gene. The germline CDR1 and CDR2 sequences are SGHDN and FVKESK. V lost 1 base and J lost 5, with 8 bases in between. CDR3 size: 14 residues. DNA of the CDR3: TGTGCCAGCAGCCAAGTGGAAAAAACCGGGGAGCTGTTTTTT. Residues: CASSQVEKTGELFF. Combining the CDR3 with reference TRBV14 and TRBJ2-2 gives the whole variable domain EAGVTQFPSHSVIEKGQTVTLRCDPISGHDNLYWYRRVMGKEIKFLLHFVKESKQDESGMPNNRFLAERTGGTYSTLKVQPAELEDSGVYFCASSQVEKTGELFFGEGSRLTVL.

The chain combines TRBV7-2 with TRBJ2-4; 8 positions agree with TRBD1. Germline V gives CDR1 SGHTA, CDR2 FQGNSA. The CDR3 consists of 14 residues. The junction had 7 bases not matched to a gene; V was cut back by 5 bases and J by 7 bases. The CDR3 loop reads CASSHRQGRNIQYF. Here the CDR3 DNA reads TGTGCCAGCAGCCACCGACAGGGGCGGAACATTCAGTACTTC.

The CDR3, as DNA: TGTGCCAGCAGTTCCGGGACAGGGACCTACGAGCAGTACTTC. Amino acid sequence: CASSSGTGTYEQYF. The chain links TRBV6-2 or TRBV6-3 to TRBJ2-7; TRBD1 aligns across 9 bases. The germline CDR1 and CDR2 sequences are MNHEY and SVGEGT. J lost 2 bases, V lost 4 bases, and 3 bases had no gene match. This CDR3 region has 14 residues.

The V gene is TRBV2, the J gene TRBJ2-7; 12 bases fit TRBD2. Germline V gene sequence: CDR1 SNHLY, CDR2 FYNNEI. The CDR3 extends over 15 amino acids. V lost 5 bases to trimming and J lost 1 base; unmatched junction nucleotides: 3. The CDR3 coding sequence is TGTGCCAGCAGTCCGACTAGCGGGAGATCCTACGAGCAGTACTTC. Its protein is CASSPTSGRSYEQYF.

The rearrangement links TRBV10-3 to TRBJ2-2; 14 bases map to TRBD2. V shed 8 bases, J shed 6 bases, and the junction held 2 bases outside the gene matches. This CDR3 is built from 14 residues. The germline V gene has CDR1 ENHRY and CDR2 SYGVKD. The chain's CDR3 is CAIGTSGGSGELFF. In nucleotides, the CDR3 is TGTGCCATCGGGACTAGCGGGGGTTCCGGGGAGCTGTTTTTT.

This chain uses TRBV28 with TRBJ1-5; the match to TRBD1 covers 8 bases. The junction had 9 bases not matched to a gene; V was cut back by 4 bases and J by 7 bases. CDR1 and CDR2 from the germline V gene are MDHEN and SYDVKM. CDR3 size: 15 residues. The CDR3 DNA reads TGTGCCAGCAGTTCCCAAACAGGGGGGAGCCAGCCCCAGCATTTT. Translated: CASSSQTGGSQPQHF.

The chain carries TRBV5-1 and TRBJ1-2; D unresolved. The CDR3 runs 13 residues. Trimming removed 1 base from V and 8 bases from J, with 12 bases in between. Germline loops: CDR1 SGHRS, CDR2 YFSETQ. CDR3 protein: CASSLKPDGGYTF. DNA for the CDR3: TGCGCCAGCAGCTTGAAACCGGACGGCGGCTACACCTTC.

This rearrangement joins TRBV19 to TRBJ1-6; D is unresolved. Germline V gene lookup returns CDR1 LNHDA and CDR2 SQIVND (reference sequence). The CDR3 runs 14 residues. Trimming took 7 bases from V and 7 from J, leaving 14 bases between them. DNA for the CDR3: TGTGCCAGTAATACGGGTCCGGGGAATTCACCCCTCCACTTT. Amino acids: CASNTGPGNSPLHF.

The chain couples TRBV5-1 to TRBJ2-1, with 7 bases identical to TRBD2. CDR3 size: 15 residues. Germline V gene data show CDR1 as SGHRS and CDR2 as YFSETQ. The ends lost 1 base at V and 1 base at J; junction bases unmatched: 2. The CDR3: CASSLLRGSYNEQFF. The DNA of the CDR3 is TGCGCCAGCAGCTTGTTGCGGGGGTCCTACAATGAGCAGTTCTTC.

The CDR3: CASSQDFIDYLKHEQFF. CDR3 nucleotides: TGTGCCAGCAGCCAAGATTTTATAGACTACCTAAAGCATGAGCAGTTCTTC. This rearrangement joins TRBV14 to TRBJ2-1, with a possible D match to TRBD2 (5 bases). Germline V CDR1 and CDR2: SGHDN, FVKESK. This CDR3 has 17 residues. V lost 0 bases and J 8 bases, leaving 20 bases between the germline ends.

The gene calls are TRBV10-1 and TRBJ1-1, with no clear D. Trimming removed 6 bases from V and 8 bases from J, with 25 bases in between. The CDR3 extends over 16 amino acids. Germline CDR1 is WNHNN and CDR2 is SYGVQD (reference sequence). The CDR3 here is CASRQPRKEDNLEAFF. The CDR3 nucleotides read TGCGCCAGCAGGCAACCAAGGAAGGAGGATAATCTCGAAGCTTTCTTT.